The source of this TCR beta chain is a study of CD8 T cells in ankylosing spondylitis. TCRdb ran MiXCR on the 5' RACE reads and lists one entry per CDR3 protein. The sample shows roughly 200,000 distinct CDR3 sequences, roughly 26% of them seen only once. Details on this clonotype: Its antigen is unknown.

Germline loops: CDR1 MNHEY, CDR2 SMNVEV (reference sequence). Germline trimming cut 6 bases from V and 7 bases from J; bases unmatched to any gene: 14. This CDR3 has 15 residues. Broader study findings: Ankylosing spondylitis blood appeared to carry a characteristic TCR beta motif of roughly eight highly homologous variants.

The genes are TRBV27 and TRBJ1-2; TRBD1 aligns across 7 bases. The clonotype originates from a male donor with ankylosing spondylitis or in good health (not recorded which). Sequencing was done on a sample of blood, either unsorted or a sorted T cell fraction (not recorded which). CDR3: CASRLSGTEGSGYTF. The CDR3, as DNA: TGTGCCAGCAGGCTCTCGGGGACAGAAGGGAGTGGCTACACCTTC.